This is a list of T cell receptor beta chains from one sample in a study of beta chain features in type 1 diabetes. Clones were sequenced by immunoSEQ multiplex PCR, and TCRdb holds only the in-frame ones, with some missing. The sample contains some 120,000 clones, approximately 15% of which appear only once. Sequenced sample: central memory CD4+ T cells from blood. The origin of the receptors is a man aged 18 to 29 with type 1 diabetes. The CDR3 runs from the conserved cysteine through the conserved F or W.

V,J,CDR3
TRBV7-8,TRBJ2-3,CASSLELAGITDTQYF
TRBV9,TRBJ2-5,CASSTTLAGVGETQYF
TRBV11-1,TRBJ2-1,CASSLTGALNNEQFF
TRBV9,TRBJ2-1,CASSVAGMSYNEQFF
TRBV30,TRBJ1-1,CAWSVMGDTEAFF
TRBV7-2,TRBJ1-1,CASSPGGISGRRNTEAFF
TRBV29-1,TRBJ2-3,CSVEQGGTTDTQYF
TRBV30,TRBJ2-5,CAWGRQGLETQYF
TRBV5-1,TRBJ1-1,CASSPGRLNTEAFF
TRBV9,TRBJ2-6,CASSGIPGLAGVSGANVLTF
TRBV18,TRBJ2-7,CASSPGMEQGPLNEQYF
TRBV7-2,TRBJ2-7,CASSSRVTEQYF
TRBV10-3,TRBJ2-5,CAIRTGMGETQYF
TRBV5-1,TRBJ2-2,CASSLASGNTGELFF
TRBV9,TRBJ2-1,CASSPTPGGRSYNEQFF
TRBV4-1,TRBJ2-3,CASSPSSTDTQYF
TRBV9,TRBJ2-5,CASSALAGVGETQYF
TRBV19,TRBJ2-5,CASSISTSGKQETQYF
TRBV29-1,TRBJ2-1,CSVEVFQGPYNEQFF
TRBV13,TRBJ2-5,CASSLGLAGSLGTQYF
TRBV7-2,TRBJ2-1,CASSPHSGGVSYNEQFF
TRBV10-2,TRBJ2-3,CASGTADTQYF
TRBV14,TRBJ2-3,CASSQDEGRGTDTQYF
TRBV30,TRBJ2-7,CAWGQFYEQYF
TRBV7-6,TRBJ2-1,CASSTRREWSSYNEQFF
TRBV7-2,TRBJ2-7,CASSLAVADTQYF
TRBV6-5,TRBJ1-5,CASSSDRDEQPQHF
TRBV7-6,TRBJ2-1,CATASGSVRQFF
TRBV4-2,TRBJ2-7,CASSRTSGSPYEQYF
TRBV30,TRBJ2-5,CAWSGGETQYF
TRBV14,TRBJ1-1,CASSQVLNTEAFF
TRBV2,TRBJ2-7,CASSETGGASYEQYF
TRBV4-2,TRBJ1-4,CASSQDTGNEKLFF
TRBV18,TRBJ2-5,CASSPAGPQETQYF
TRBV25-1,TRBJ2-2,CASSGGPTNTGELFF
TRBV29-1,TRBJ1-2,CSVESRQINYGYTF
TRBV30,TRBJ1-1,CAWRIQGSKAFF
TRBV6-5,TRBJ1-2,CASSYGGNYGYTF
TRBV6-6,TRBJ1-1,CASSYPGTGVDTEAFF
TRBV7-2,TRBJ2-7,CASSLDLGIYEQYF